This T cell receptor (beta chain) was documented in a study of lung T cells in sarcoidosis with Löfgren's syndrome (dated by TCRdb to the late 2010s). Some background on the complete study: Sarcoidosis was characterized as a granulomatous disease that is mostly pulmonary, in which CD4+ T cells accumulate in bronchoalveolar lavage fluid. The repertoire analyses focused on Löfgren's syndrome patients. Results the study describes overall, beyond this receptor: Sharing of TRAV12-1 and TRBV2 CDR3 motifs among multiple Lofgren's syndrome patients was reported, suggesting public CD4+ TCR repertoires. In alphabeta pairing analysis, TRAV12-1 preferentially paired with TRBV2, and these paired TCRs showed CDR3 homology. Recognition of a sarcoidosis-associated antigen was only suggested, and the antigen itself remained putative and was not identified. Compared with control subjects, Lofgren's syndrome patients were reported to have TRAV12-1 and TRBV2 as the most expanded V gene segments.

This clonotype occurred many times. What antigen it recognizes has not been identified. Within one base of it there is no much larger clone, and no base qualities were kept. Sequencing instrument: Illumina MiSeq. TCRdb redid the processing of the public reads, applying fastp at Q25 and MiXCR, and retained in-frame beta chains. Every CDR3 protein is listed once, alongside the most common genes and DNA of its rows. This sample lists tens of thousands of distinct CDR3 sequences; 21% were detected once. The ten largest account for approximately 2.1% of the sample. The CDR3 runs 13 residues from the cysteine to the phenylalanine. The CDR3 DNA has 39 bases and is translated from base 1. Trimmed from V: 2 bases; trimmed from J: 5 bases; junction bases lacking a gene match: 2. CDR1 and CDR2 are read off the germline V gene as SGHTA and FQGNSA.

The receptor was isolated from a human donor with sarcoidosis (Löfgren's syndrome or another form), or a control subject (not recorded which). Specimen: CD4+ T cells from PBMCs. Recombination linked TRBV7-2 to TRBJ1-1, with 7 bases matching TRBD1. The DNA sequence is TGTGCCAGCAGCTTAACAGGGGAGACTGAAGCTTTCTTT. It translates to CASSLTGETEAFF.